A single sample is the source of the 30 T cell receptor beta chains below, sequenced in a study of cytomegalovirus exposure and HLA in healthy donors. PCR involved 60 Vbeta and 13 Jbeta primers. Libraries were prepared by immunoSEQ multiplex PCR; TCRdb keeps only in-frame clonotypes and omits some of them. The sample shows 150,000 to 200,000 clones, roughly 80% of them seen only once. Sequenced material: PBMCs. These receptors were obtained from a female donor in good health and CMV-seronegative.

In its sample, this clone was seen a few times. The DNA for the CDR3 is TGTGCCAGCAGCCCCCGTAGCCGCCAAGAGACCCAGTACTTC. Its translation is CASSPRSRQETQYF. This chain links TRBV7-6 with TRBJ2-5; D gene uncertain. V was clipped by 5 bases and J by 1 base, with 11 bases between them. The length of the CDR3 is 14 residues. Germline loops: CDR1 SGHVS, CDR2 FNYEAQ.

V is TRBV29-1 and J is TRBJ2-7; D possibly corresponds to TRBD1 (5 bases). Trimming removed 7 bases from V and 0 bases from J, with 10 bases in between. The CDR3 length is 12 residues. Germline CDR1 and CDR2: SQVTM and ANQGSEA. CDR3 nucleotides: TGCAGCGCTCGACAGAGCTCCTACGAGCAGTACTTC. It translates to CSARQSSYEQYF.

This chain links TRBV7-2 with TRBJ2-3, with 10 bases fitting TRBD2. The trim removed 5 bases at V and 1 base at J, leaving 9 bases unmatched. Germline loops: CDR1 SGHTA, CDR2 FQGNSA. CDR3 length: 17 amino acids. CDR3: CASSPHGLAGGTDTQYF. The CDR3 nucleotides are TGTGCCAGCAGCCCCCATGGGCTAGCGGGAGGCACAGATACGCAGTATTTT. Supplemented by reference TRBV7-2 and TRBJ2-3, the full variable domain reads GAGVSQSPSNKVTEKGKDVELRCDPISGHTALYWYRQSLGQGLEFLIYFQGNSAPDKSGLPSDRFSAERTGGSVSTLTIQRTQQEDSAVYLCASSPHGLAGGTDTQYFGPGTRLTVL.

This clone appeared a few times. This chain joins TRBV29-1 and TRBJ2-7; 15 positions agree with TRBD2. Losses at the gene ends were 4 bases for V and 5 bases for J; bases not matched to a gene: 3. Germline V gene lookup returns CDR1 SQVTM and CDR2 ANQGSEA. The CDR3 is 14 residues long. The CDR3 is CSVGTSGGGHEQYF. Here the CDR3 DNA reads TGCAGCGTTGGGACTAGCGGGGGGGGCCACGAGCAGTACTTC.

J is TRBJ2-1 and V is TRBV25-1, with D perhaps TRBD2 (6 bases). Deletions cut 5 bases from V and 5 bases from J, with 22 bases between. This CDR3 has 17 residues. Germline V CDR1 and CDR2: MGHDK, SYGVNS. This CDR3 is CASSPPGLEGFNNEQFF. The CDR3 nucleotides read TGTGCCAGCAGTCCGCCCGGGCTGGAGGGGTTCAACAATGAGCAGTTCTTC.

This clone turned up a few times. The chain carries TRBV5-6 and TRBJ1-4; D unclear. V lost 2 bases, J lost 4 bases, and 12 bases lay in between. This CDR3 comprises 15 residues. CDR1 is SGHDT and CDR2 is YYEEEE in the germline V gene. CDR3 sequence (DNA): TGTGCCAGCAGCTTCTTAGAGGCCAATAATGAAAAACTGTTTTTT. Protein sequence: CASSFLEANNEKLFF.

This clone was recorded a few times. This chain uses TRBV14 with TRBJ2-1, with 8 nucleotides matching TRBD2. Per germline, CDR1 SGHDN and CDR2 FVKESK. Unmatched junction bases numbered 7, after V lost 2 bases and J lost 4 bases. The CDR3 is 16 amino acids. Written as DNA, the CDR3 is TGTGCCAGCAGCCAATCGCGAGCGGGGGCGTACAATGAGCAGTTCTTC. Translated: CASSQSRAGAYNEQFF.

V is TRBV10-2 and J is TRBJ2-2; D call uncertain. Germline loops: CDR1 WSHSY, CDR2 SAAADI. The CDR3 covers 14 residues. The V end lost 3 bases, the J end lost 5 bases, and 10 bases lay between the germline ends. CDR3 DNA sequence: TGCGCCAGCAGTGAAGTAGTAAGAACCGGGGAGCTGTTTTTT. Its protein product is CASSEVVRTGELFF.

The J gene is TRBJ1-2, the V gene TRBV6-5; D is uncertain. The CDR3 spans 13 residues. Germline CDR1 is MNHEY and CDR2 is SVGAGI. The ends were cut back, 5 bases at V and 8 bases at J, with 15 bases in the middle. In DNA form, the CDR3 reads TGTGCCAGCAGTGAGTCATTATCCTTGGGCTACACCTTC. It encodes CASSESLSLGYTF.

This sequence joins TRBV23-1 and TRBJ2-2, with 10 bases fitting TRBD2. TRBV23-1 is an open reading frame whose function is uncertain. The CDR3 is 17 amino acids. J gave up 6 bases and V 3 bases, and 10 bases lay outside the gene matches. CDR3 region: CASSHPKRGGRSGELFF. CDR3 nucleotides: TGCGCCAGCAGTCACCCTAAGCGGGGGGGCCGTTCCGGGGAGCTGTTTTTT.

The chain couples TRBV28 to TRBJ2-7, with TRBD2 identical over 7 bases. Germline trimming cut 4 bases from V and 6 bases from J; bases unmatched to any gene: 9. CDR1 MDHEN and CDR2 SYDVKM come from the germline V gene. This CDR3 spans 14 amino acids. CDR3 sequence reads: CASSSPGGGPEQYF. CDR3 DNA: TGTGCCAGCAGTTCGCCCGGGGGAGGGCCCGAGCAGTACTTC.

V gene TRBV2 combines with J gene TRBJ2-5; TRBD1 matches 11 bases. This CDR3 has 14 amino acids. The V gene end was trimmed by 5 bases and the J gene end by 5 bases; junction bases not matched to a gene: 4. In germline, CDR1 is SNHLY, CDR2 FYNNEI. Here the CDR3 DNA reads TGTGCCAGCAGTTTGGACAGGGGGCCCGAGACCCAGTACTTC. Translation gives CASSLDRGPETQYF.

This clone was seen a handful of times. The chain joins TRBV2 to TRBJ2-3; D might be TRBD2 (5 bases). The germline V and J ends were trimmed by 7 bases and 5 bases, with 7 bases remaining between them. This CDR3 has 11 amino acids. Germline loops: CDR1 SNHLY, CDR2 FYNNEI. CDR3 nucleotide sequence: TGTGCCAGCACGGCGGGAGATACGCAGTATTTT. This encodes CASTAGDTQYF.

V usage is TRBV19 and J usage is TRBJ1-2; a possible D gene is TRBD1 (6 bases). Germline values: CDR1 LNHDA, CDR2 SQIVND (reference sequence). The CDR3 is 15 residues long. V gave up 3 bases and J gave up 2 bases, with 13 bases separating them. CDR3 sequence: CASSIGGRQNYGYTF. DNA of the CDR3: TGTGCCAGTAGTATTGGGGGCCGGCAGAACTATGGCTACACCTTC. Variable domain in full (rest from reference TRBV19 and TRBJ1-2): DGGITQSPKYLFRKEGQNVTLSCEQNLNHDAMYWYRQDPGQGLRLIYYSQIVNDFQKGDIAEGYSVSREKKESFPLTVTSAQKNPTAFYLCASSIGGRQNYGYTFGSGTRLTVV.

This sequence joins TRBV7-9 and TRBJ2-5; 13 bases are a match to TRBD2. V was pared by 5 bases and J by 5 bases, with 11 bases of the junction left unmatched. This CDR3 region has 17 residues. Germline V CDR1 and CDR2: SEHNR, FQNEAQ (reference sequence). Written as DNA, the CDR3 is TGTGCCAGCAGCCCCAGTACTAGCGGGGGGGCCTCGGAGACCCAGTACTTC. This encodes CASSPSTSGGASETQYF.

The genes are TRBV7-9 and TRBJ1-4, with D maybe TRBD1 (5 bases). There are 13 residues in the CDR3. Germline V lookup: CDR1 SEHNR, CDR2 FQNEAQ (reference sequence). Deletions cut 1 base from V and 9 bases from J, with 9 bases between. CDR3 nucleotides: TGTGCCAGCAGCTTAGAGGGGTCACAAAAACTGTTTTTT. Residues: CASSLEGSQKLFF.

The chain is built from TRBV5-1 and TRBJ1-1; no definite D call. V was shortened by 4 bases and J by 8 bases, with 15 bases between the two germline ends. The CDR3 covers 13 residues. Germline V gene sequence: CDR1 SGHRS, CDR2 YFSETQ. CDR3 region: CASSGSRVTEAFF. The CDR3 DNA follows: TGCGCCAGCAGCGGCAGCCGGGTGACGGAAGCTTTCTTT.

The rearrangement joins TRBV19 to TRBJ1-1; D is uncertain. This CDR3 is built from 15 residues. The V gene's germline CDR1 is LNHDA and CDR2 SQIVND (reference sequence). V was cut by 3 bases and J by 4 bases, with 15 bases left in between. CDR3 amino acids: CASSIRLSGSTEAFF. CDR3 DNA sequence: TGTGCCAGTAGTATCCGTCTCAGTGGGAGCACTGAAGCTTTCTTT.

V usage is TRBV9 and J usage is TRBJ2-7; 8 bases line up with TRBD1. The V and J ends lost 4 bases and 3 bases, in that order; junction bases with no gene match: 3. Germline V gives CDR1 SGDLS, CDR2 YYNGEE. The CDR3 runs 13 residues. In DNA, the CDR3 is TGTGCCAGCAGCACCGGACAGGGCTACGAGCAGTACTTC. This encodes CASSTGQGYEQYF.

The chain carries TRBV4-2 and TRBJ2-1; TRBD2 matches at 9 bases. The CDR3 is made up of 18 amino acids. Germline lookup yields CDR1 LGHNA and CDR2 YNFKEQ. The ends lost 1 base at V and 4 bases at J; junction bases unmatched: 11. The CDR3 DNA sequence: TGTGCCAGCAGCCAAGTATCTAGCGGGAAGGGCCTATACAATGAGCAGTTCTTC. The encoded protein is CASSQVSSGKGLYNEQFF.

This chain uses TRBV4-2 with TRBJ2-3, with D perhaps matching TRBD2 (5 bases). Germline V gives CDR1 LGHNA, CDR2 YNFKEQ. The CDR3 totals 16 residues. The germline V and J ends were trimmed by 3 bases and 5 bases, with 18 bases remaining between them. The CDR3 DNA follows: TGTGCCAGCAGCCACCAAACAGCGGAGGCCCTAGATACGCAGTATTTT. Amino acids: CASSHQTAEALDTQYF.

V gene TRBV5-6 combines with J gene TRBJ2-3; TRBD2 might be the D (5 bases). Trimming stripped 4 bases from V and 3 bases from J, with 15 bases between. The germline CDR1 and CDR2 sequences are SGHDT and YYEEEE. This CDR3 has 15 residues. The CDR3 nucleotides are TGTGCCAGCAGCCCTCTCGACCGGAGGACAGATACGCAGTATTTT. Translating gives CASSPLDRRTDTQYF.

The V call is TRBV9, the J call TRBJ2-3, with 12 bases identical to TRBD2. The CDR3 covers 16 residues. From germline, CDR1 is SGDLS and CDR2 YYNGEE. Trimming at V came to 4 bases and at J to 1 base, leaving 4 bases not matched to a gene. In nucleotides, the CDR3 is TGTGCCAGCAGCTTCCGGACTAGCGGGGGCACAGATACGCAGTATTTT. It encodes CASSFRTSGGTDTQYF.

This clone has only a few counts. V usage is TRBV11-2 and J usage is TRBJ2-3, with D perhaps matching TRBD2 (5 bases). Trimming cost V 2 bases and J 8 bases, with 20 bases left between them. The CDR3 covers 16 residues. Germline CDR1 and CDR2: SGHAT and FQNNGV. The CDR3 is CASSLSRDPPTGTQYF. The DNA of the CDR3 is TGTGCCAGCAGCTTATCCCGGGATCCTCCCACGGGTACGCAGTATTTT. Full variable domain (rest looked up from reference TRBV11-2 and TRBJ2-3): EAGVAQSPRYKIIEKRQSVAFWCNPISGHATLYWYQQILGQGPKLLIQFQNNGVVDDSQLPKDRFSAERLKGVDSTLKIQPAKLEDSAVYLCASSLSRDPPTGTQYFGPGTRLTVL.

The chain employs TRBV5-1 and TRBJ2-1; 10 bases match TRBD2. Germline-derived CDR1 and CDR2 are SGHRS and YFSETQ. CDR3 length equals 16 residues. Trimming at V came to 2 bases and at J to 2 bases, leaving 4 bases not matched to a gene. CDR3 region: CASSFPSGRAYNEQFF. CDR3 nucleotide sequence: TGCGCCAGCAGCTTCCCGAGCGGGAGGGCCTACAATGAGCAGTTCTTC.

This clone was counted only a few times. J is TRBJ1-5 and V is TRBV10-3; 8 nucleotides line up with TRBD1. Germline values: CDR1 ENHRY, CDR2 SYGVKD. J gave up 10 bases and V 6 bases, and 8 bases lay outside the gene matches. This CDR3 contains 13 residues. Here the CDR3 reads CAIRTGEYGPQHF. DNA of the CDR3: TGTGCCATCAGGACAGGGGAGTATGGACCCCAGCATTTT.

This sequence joins TRBV11-1 and TRBJ1-5; TRBD1 agrees at 8 bases. The CDR3 totals 16 residues. With 1 base clipped from V and 1 base from J, the junction kept 3 bases outside the gene matches. CDR1 is SGHAT and CDR2 is FQDESV in the germline V gene (reference sequence). The CDR3 protein is CASSLGDRRSNQPQHF. The CDR3 nucleotides are TGTGCCAGCAGCTTAGGGGACAGGCGGAGCAATCAGCCCCAGCATTTT.

The rearrangement joins TRBV28 to TRBJ2-4, with a possible D match to TRBD2 (6 bases). V lost 4 bases and J 1 base, leaving 8 bases between the germline ends. Germline V CDR1 and CDR2: MDHEN, SYDVKM. The CDR3 is made up of 14 amino acids. The CDR3 DNA sequence: TGTGCCAGCAGTTCTGGGGGGGCCAAAAACATTCAGTACTTC. It is translated as CASSSGGAKNIQYF. Together with reference TRBV28 and TRBJ2-4, the CDR3 gives the full variable domain: DVKVTQSSRYLVKRTGEKVFLECVQDMDHENMFWYRQDPGLGLRLIYFSYDVKMKEKGDIPEGYSVSREKKERFSLILESASTNQTSMYLCASSSGGAKNIQYFGAGTRLSVL.

This sequence joins TRBV29-1 and TRBJ2-3, with 11 positions matching TRBD2. The CDR3 totals 13 residues. Trimming removed 4 bases from V and 4 bases from J; junction bases left unmatched: 1. The germline V gene encodes CDR1 SQVTM and CDR2 ANQGSEA. The CDR3, as DNA: TGCAGCGTTGTAGCGGGGGGGCCAGATACGCAGTATTTT. Amino acid sequence: CSVVAGGPDTQYF.

This sequence joins TRBV5-1 and TRBJ2-3; 13 bases line up with TRBD2. Trimming removed 0 bases from V and 4 bases from J; junction bases left unmatched: 2. CDR3 length equals 16 residues. Germline CDR1 SGHRS, CDR2 YFSETQ. CDR3 sequence reads: CASSLGTSGGSDTQYF. CDR3 sequence (DNA): TGCGCCAGCAGCTTGGGGACTAGCGGGGGCTCAGATACGCAGTATTTT.